The source of this T cell receptor beta chain is a study of T cells in Graves' hyperthyroidism and ophthalmopathy. Overall study findings and caveats: Expanded thyroid clonotypes (above 0.001) were mostly also found in blood.

Regarding this clonotype: Antigen: not known.

What was amplified from RNA transcripts were TCR beta CDR3 regions. Primed by the HTBI set, a first-round RT-PCR was run on the TCR CDR3. TCRdb independently ran MiXCR on the multiplex PCR reads; one entry per CDR3 protein. Of some 440,000 distinct CDR3 sequences in the sample, less than 20% are singletons; the top ten hold 7.7%. Germline V CDR1 and CDR2: SGHTS, YDEGEE. The CDR3 contains 16 residues. Trimming took 0 bases from V and 9 from J; bases not matched to a gene: 14. Input material: blood. The receptor comes from a woman aged 18-29 years with Graves' hyperthyroidism. The chain joins TRBV5-8 to TRBJ2-5; 7 bases match TRBD2. The CDR3 DNA is TGTGCCAGCAGCTTGGTATGGATCAGCGGGACCGGAGCCCAGTACTTC. As protein: CASSLVWISGTGAQYF.